The TCR beta chain described here comes from a study of cytomegalovirus exposure and HLA in healthy donors. This clone was detected a few times. The target antigen is unknown. Study findings and constraints: The authors enumerated 164 TCR beta chains as linked to cytomegalovirus.

Clones were read by immunoSEQ multiplex PCR, and TCRdb kept only the in-frame ones, dropping some. The table includes over 150,000 clones, 70% to 90% detected once. The sample comprised PBMCs. The TCR comes from a young man in good health and CMV-seropositive.

CDR3 nucleotide sequence: TGTGCCAGCAGCCGGGACACCTCTGGAAACACCATATATTTT. This sequence encodes CASSRDTSGNTIYF. The chain combines TRBV14 with TRBJ1-3; perhaps TRBD1 as D (6 bases). Germline V gene data show CDR1 as SGHDN and CDR2 as FVKESK. The CDR3 loop spans 14 amino acids. Trimming removed 4 bases at V and 0 bases at J, with 7 bases between.